This section outlines one T cell receptor (beta chain) sequence together with its context. Participants' own reports of clinical history determined their cohort assignment. CDR1 GTSNPN and CDR2 SVGIG come from the germline V gene (reference sequence). The CDR3 runs 15 residues. V lost 1 base, J lost 0 bases, and 1 base stayed unmatched. The record originates from a study of blood T cell repertoires in COVID-19. In the source study's methods: Reference gene primer amplification gave nucleated cell count estimates. TCRdb's copy holds only in-frame clones and misses some; the assay was immunoSEQ multiplex PCR. That table supplies the V and J calls and clone size; D and trimming were determined from the DNA. Among 180,000 or so clones, roughly 85% were seen once, and the ten largest hold nearly 4.5%.

The source material was PBMCs or T cells enriched from blood (not recorded which). The genes are TRBV30 and TRBJ2-2; 8 bases align to TRBD1. The sequence was collected from a woman aged 45-65 years who had recovered from COVID-19. For the CDR3, the DNA is TGTGCCTGGAGTGGGGACAGGCCGAACACCGGGGAGCTGTTTTTT. Its protein is CAWSGDRPNTGELFF.